The 22 T cell receptor beta chains in this list originate from one sample, sequenced in a study of shared clonotypes between healthy human individuals (TCRdb year 2020). The library was generated by the immunoSEQ multiplex PCR assay. In its TCRdb copy, this immuneACCESS table keeps in-frame sequences only and misses some clones. Where compared with another copy, unresolved V genes explain less than half of these, and the others have no known cause. This sample comprises some 240,000 clones, 60% to 70% of them detected only once. The ten most abundant clones make up more than 9.5% of the sample. Sequencing used memory CD4+ T cells sorted from blood. The cell subset or site label, as the study defines it: CD45RA-negative fraction. The receptors originated from a young man in good health.

The chain combines TRBV7-2 with TRBJ2-3; 7 bases fit TRBD2. In germline, CDR1 is SGHTA, CDR2 FQGNSA. Trimming at V came to 5 bases and at J to 5 bases, leaving 10 bases not matched to a gene. There are 15 residues in the CDR3. CDR3 in DNA: TGTGCCAGCAGCCAGATCGGGGGGAGCGGAGATACGCAGTATTTT. This translates into CASSQIGGSGDTQYF.

This clone was detected many times. The genes are TRBV28 and TRBJ1-5; no definite D call. Germline V gene sequence: CDR1 MDHEN, CDR2 SYDVKM. With 3 bases removed from V and 6 bases from J, the gap between germline ends came to 15 bases. CDR3 length: 15 residues. Here the CDR3 DNA reads TGTGCCAGCAGTTTGATCGGGTTGAGCTCTCAGCCCCAGCATTTT. Translating gives CASSLIGLSSQPQHF.

This sequence joins TRBV7-9 and TRBJ2-1; 8 positions match TRBD1. Losses at the gene ends were 6 bases for V and 12 bases for J; bases not matched to a gene: 13. This CDR3 is 14 amino acids long. Germline lookup yields CDR1 SEHNR and CDR2 FQNEAQ (reference sequence). In DNA, the CDR3 is TGTGCCAGCAGACCTACGACAGGGGTTTCCAGGCAGTTCTTC. As protein: CASRPTTGVSRQFF.

This chain uses TRBV19 with TRBJ2-7; 12 bases are shared with TRBD2. The CDR3 contains 16 residues. Losses at the gene ends were 2 bases for V and 2 bases for J; bases not matched to a gene: 4. Germline-derived CDR1 and CDR2 are LNHDA and SQIVND (reference sequence). DNA of the CDR3: TGTGCCAGTAGTATATCACTAGCGGGAGGTCCCTACGAGCAGTACTTC. Translation: CASSISLAGGPYEQYF. Full variable domain (rest looked up from reference TRBV19 and TRBJ2-7): DGGITQSPKYLFRKEGQNVTLSCEQNLNHDAMYWYRQDPGQGLRLIYYSQIVNDFQKGDIAEGYSVSREKKESFPLTVTSAQKNPTAFYLCASSISLAGGPYEQYFGPGTRLTVT.

Notes on this clone: Other DNA sequences in the same sample also yield this CDR3. The chain joins TRBV5-1 to TRBJ2-7, with D possibly matching TRBD2 (6 bases). The V end lost 4 bases, the J end lost 5 bases, and 13 bases lay between the germline ends. The length of the CDR3 is 13 residues. CDR1 and CDR2 from the germline V gene are SGHRS and YFSETQ. CDR3 sequence reads: CASSPTGVHEQYF. The CDR3 DNA reads as TGCGCCAGCAGCCCCACGGGGGTCCACGAGCAGTACTTC.

The chain joins TRBV28 to TRBJ2-1; the match to TRBD1 covers 9 bases. This CDR3 comprises 15 residues. Germline CDR1 and CDR2: MDHEN and SYDVKM. V lost 2 bases and J lost 5; bases outside the gene matches: 4. This CDR3 is CASSLRGQGNNEQFF. In DNA, the CDR3 is TGTGCCAGCAGTTTACGGGGACAGGGAAACAATGAGCAGTTCTTC.

This chain connects TRBV7-3 to TRBJ2-3; TRBD1 agrees at 8 bases. This CDR3 has 15 amino acids. Germline trimming cut 5 bases from V and 6 bases from J; bases unmatched to any gene: 10. Germline CDR1 is SGHTA and CDR2 is FQGTGA. The CDR3 nucleotides read TGTGCCAGCAGCCGAGCCGACAGGGGCTCGGATACGCAGTATTTT. This gives the protein CASSRADRGSDTQYF.

This clone was seen a handful of times. V is TRBV20-1 and J is TRBJ2-7, with D possibly being TRBD1 or TRBD2 (5 bases each). Germline loops: CDR1 DFQATT, CDR2 SNEGSKA (reference sequence). This CDR3 contains 10 residues. Trimming removed 3 bases from V and 7 bases from J, with 7 bases in between. In DNA, the CDR3 is TGCAGTGCTAGGGGGGTTGAGCAGTACTTC. Residues: CSARGVEQYF.

This chain links TRBV18 with TRBJ1-3, with TRBD1 identical over 8 bases. V lost 5 bases and J lost 3; bases outside the gene matches: 6. The CDR3 sequence is 15 residues long. CDR1 is KGHSH and CDR2 is LQKENI in the germline V gene. The CDR3 spells CASSRGQGRGNTIYF. CDR3 DNA sequence: TGTGCCAGCTCAAGAGGACAGGGTCGTGGAAACACCATATATTTT.

The chain is built from TRBV15 and TRBJ2-1; D is unclear. Germline CDR1 reads LNHNV; CDR2 reads YYDKDF (reference sequence). The CDR3 totals 13 residues. Deletions cut 8 bases from V and 8 bases from J, with 16 bases between. The CDR3 loop is CATSGSSPHEQFF. The CDR3 bases are TGTGCCACCTCAGGTAGTTCACCTCATGAGCAGTTCTTC.

This clone was seen repeatedly, ten times or more. The sample carries other DNA sequences with the same CDR3. This chain joins TRBV28 and TRBJ2-3; D ambiguous. V gave up 6 bases and J gave up 7 bases, with 11 bases separating them. There are 12 residues in the CDR3. CDR1 is MDHEN, CDR2 SYDVKM, per germline. The CDR3 protein is CASSLVRYTQYF. CDR3 nucleotide sequence: TGTGCCAGCAGCCTCGTTCGGTATACGCAGTATTTT.

On this clone: This may be a read error: a much more frequent sequence differs by one nucleotide. The chain has TRBV18 and TRBJ2-7; 7 bases align to TRBD1. The CDR3 runs to 15 residues. Germline V CDR1 and CDR2: KGHSH, LQKENI. CDR3 nucleotide sequence: TGTGCCAACTCACCCGATGACAGGGTGGGGGACGAGCAGTACTTC. It yields the protein CANSPDDRVGDEQYF.

The chain has TRBV6-5 and TRBJ2-2; TRBD1 might be the D (6 bases). The CDR3 consists of 16 residues. Deletions cut 3 bases from V and 4 bases from J, with 15 bases between. Germline lookup yields CDR1 MNHEY and CDR2 SVGAGI. The CDR3, as DNA: TGTGCCAGCAGTTATATCAGGGGTACGGGCACCGGGGAGCTGTTTTTT. Residues: CASSYIRGTGTGELFF.

This clone was seen a handful of times. This chain uses TRBV7-4 with TRBJ2-3, with D possibly matching TRBD2 (5 bases). Germline V lookup: CDR1 SGHVT, CDR2 SQSDAQ. The V end lost 7 bases, the J end lost 6 bases, and 23 bases lay between the germline ends. The CDR3 totals 16 residues. The CDR3 nucleotides are TGTGCCAGCATCTATGGACTGGAGACGCCGGTGGATACGCAGTATTTT. This encodes CASIYGLETPVDTQYF.

The rearrangement links TRBV4-1 to TRBJ2-1, with 8 bases lining up with TRBD2. CDR1 is MGHRA and CDR2 is YSYEKL in the germline V gene. The CDR3 runs to 18 residues. J was trimmed by 6 bases and V by 0 bases; bases with no gene match: 13. This chain's CDR3 is CASSQEASRLAGGNEQFF. The CDR3, as DNA: TGCGCCAGCAGCCAAGAAGCATCGAGACTGGCGGGGGGCAATGAGCAGTTCTTC.

Note on this clone: Different DNA sequences within this sample yield the same CDR3. This chain links TRBV7-9 with TRBJ2-5; 10 bases are a match to TRBD2. Germline V CDR1 and CDR2: SEHNR, FQNEAQ (reference sequence). CDR3 length: 15 amino acids. V trimming: 1 base; J trimming: 2 bases; junction bases outside the gene matches: 1. The chain's CDR3 is CASSLGTSGQETQYF. CDR3 bases: TGTGCCAGCAGCTTAGGGACTAGCGGACAAGAGACCCAGTACTTC.

The chain has TRBV7-3 and TRBJ2-2, with 9 bases that match TRBD1. The CDR3 is 15 amino acids. Losses at the gene ends were 5 bases for V and 3 bases for J; bases not matched to a gene: 4. From germline, CDR1 is SGHTA and CDR2 FQGTGA. CDR3 loop: CASSRDRVDTGELFF. The CDR3 DNA reads TGTGCCAGCAGCCGGGACAGGGTCGACACCGGGGAGCTGTTTTTT.

This clone was found a few times. The V gene is TRBV9, the J gene TRBJ1-2, with D unresolved. The V end was cut by 1 base, the J end by 9 bases, with 13 bases between. Germline V lookup: CDR1 SGDLS, CDR2 YYNGEE. There are 13 residues in the CDR3. The CDR3 loop reads CASSVSLGVSYTF. The CDR3 nucleotides are TGTGCCAGCAGCGTATCCCTGGGAGTTAGCTACACCTTC.

V gene TRBV5-6 combines with J gene TRBJ2-3; 9 positions match TRBD2. CDR3 length: 14 amino acids. Germline CDR1 is SGHDT and CDR2 is YYEEEE. Trimming took 4 bases from V and 4 from J; bases not matched to a gene: 4. CDR3 DNA: TGTGCCAGCAGCAAAGCGGGAGGATCAGATACGCAGTATTTT. It specifies CASSKAGGSDTQYF. Filled out from reference TRBV5-6 and TRBJ2-3, the complete variable domain reads DAGVTQSPTHLIKTRGQQVTLRCSPKSGHDTVSWYQQALGQGPQFIFQYYEEEERQRGNFPDRFSGHQFPNYSSELNVNALLLGDSALYLCASSKAGGSDTQYFGPGTRLTVL.

V usage is TRBV6-1 and J usage is TRBJ2-7, with D perhaps matching TRBD2 (5 bases). Germline V lookup: CDR1 MNHNS, CDR2 SASEGT. The ends were cut back, 5 bases at V and 7 bases at J, with 12 bases in the middle. This CDR3 contains 12 residues. In nucleotides, the CDR3 is TGTGCCAGCAGTCACAGACGGGGTGAGCAGTACTTC. Protein product: CASSHRRGEQYF.

The CDR3 DNA sequence: TGTGCCAGCAGACGGACTAGCGGGATTTACGAGCAGTACTTC. Amino acid sequence: CASRRTSGIYEQYF. The J gene is TRBJ2-7, the V gene TRBV6-5, with 12 bases that match TRBD2. Looked up from germline, CDR1 is MNHEY and CDR2 is SVGAGI. V shed 6 bases, J shed 4 bases, and the junction held 4 bases outside the gene matches. CDR3 length: 14 residues.

This clone was counted only a few times. The chain recombines TRBV12-5 with TRBJ2-3; TRBD2 matches at 7 bases. CDR1 is LGHNT, CDR2 FRNRAP, per germline. CDR3 length equals 15 residues. Trimming at V came to 7 bases and at J to 2 bases, leaving 9 bases not matched to a gene. The DNA of the CDR3 is TGTGCTAGTGCCGAGGTCGGGGGGAACACAGATACGCAGTATTTT. Its translation is CASAEVGGNTDTQYF.